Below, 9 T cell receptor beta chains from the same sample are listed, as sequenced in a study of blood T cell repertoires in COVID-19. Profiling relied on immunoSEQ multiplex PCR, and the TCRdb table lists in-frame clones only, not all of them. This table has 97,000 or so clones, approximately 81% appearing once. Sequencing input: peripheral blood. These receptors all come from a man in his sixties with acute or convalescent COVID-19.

The CDR3 nucleotides are TGTGCCAAAAGAGAGGTCTCAAAGAGCTCCTACGAGCAGTACTTC. It yields the protein CAKREVSKSSYEQYF. The chain carries TRBV19 and TRBJ2-7; no clear D gene. This CDR3 has 15 amino acids. The V and J ends lost 10 bases and 0 bases respectively, with 19 bases between them. Germline assignment: CDR1 LNHDA and CDR2 SQIVND (reference sequence). Drawing the rest from reference TRBV19 and TRBJ2-7, the complete variable domain is DGGITQSPKYLFRKEGQNVTLSCEQNLNHDAMYWYRQDPGQGLRLIYYSQIVNDFQKGDIAEGYSVSREKKESFPLTVTSAQKNPTAFYLCAKREVSKSSYEQYFGPGTRLTVT.

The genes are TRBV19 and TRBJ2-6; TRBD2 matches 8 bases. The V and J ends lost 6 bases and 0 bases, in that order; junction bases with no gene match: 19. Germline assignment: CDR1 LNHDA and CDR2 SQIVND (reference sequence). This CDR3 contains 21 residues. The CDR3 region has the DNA TGTGCCAGTAGGGGCGGTCTAGCGGGCGCCACCCTGACCTCTGGGGCCAACGTCCTGACTTTC. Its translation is CASRGGLAGATLTSGANVLTF. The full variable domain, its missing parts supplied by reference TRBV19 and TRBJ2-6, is DGGITQSPKYLFRKEGQNVTLSCEQNLNHDAMYWYRQDPGQGLRLIYYSQIVNDFQKGDIAEGYSVSREKKESFPLTVTSAQKNPTAFYLCASRGGLAGATLTSGANVLTFGAGSRLTVL.

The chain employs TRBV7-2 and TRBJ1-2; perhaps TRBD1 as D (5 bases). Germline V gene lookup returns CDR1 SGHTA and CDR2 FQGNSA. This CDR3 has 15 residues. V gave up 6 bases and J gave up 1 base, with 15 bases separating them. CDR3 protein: CASRFGGTLNYGYTF. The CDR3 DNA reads TGTGCCAGCAGGTTCGGGGGGACCCTTAACTATGGCTACACCTTC. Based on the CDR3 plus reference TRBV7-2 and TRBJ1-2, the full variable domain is GAGVSQSPSNKVTEKGKDVELRCDPISGHTALYWYRQSLGQGLEFLIYFQGNSAPDKSGLPSDRFSAERTGGSVSTLTIQRTQQEDSAVYLCASRFGGTLNYGYTFGSGTRLTVV.

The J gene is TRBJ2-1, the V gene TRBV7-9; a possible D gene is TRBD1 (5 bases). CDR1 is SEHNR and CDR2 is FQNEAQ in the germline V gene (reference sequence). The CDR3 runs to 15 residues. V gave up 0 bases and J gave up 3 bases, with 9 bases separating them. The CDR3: CASSLASGRYNEQFF. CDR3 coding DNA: TGTGCCAGCAGCTTAGCGTCAGGGCGCTACAATGAGCAGTTCTTC. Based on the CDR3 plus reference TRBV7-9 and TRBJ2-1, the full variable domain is DTGVSQNPRHKITKRGQNVTFRCDPISEHNRLYWYRQTLGQGPEFLTYFQNEAQLEKSRLLSDRFSAERPKGSFSTLEIQRTEQGDSAMYLCASSLASGRYNEQFFGPGTRLTVL.

CDR3 residues: CASSLGQGVEQFF. The CDR3 DNA is TGTGCCAGCAGCTTAGGTCAGGGTGTTGAGCAGTTCTTC. This chain links TRBV7-9 with TRBJ2-1; the D gene is possibly TRBD1 (5 bases). Per germline, CDR1 SEHNR and CDR2 FQNEAQ (reference sequence). V was clipped by 1 base and J by 9 bases, with 10 bases between them. CDR3 length equals 13 residues.

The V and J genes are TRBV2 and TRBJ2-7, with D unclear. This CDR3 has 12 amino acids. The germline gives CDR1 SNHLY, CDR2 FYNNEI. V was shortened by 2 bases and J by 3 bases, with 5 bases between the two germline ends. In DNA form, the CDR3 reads TGTGCCAGCAGTGAACAGGACTACGAGCAGTACTTC. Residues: CASSEQDYEQYF.

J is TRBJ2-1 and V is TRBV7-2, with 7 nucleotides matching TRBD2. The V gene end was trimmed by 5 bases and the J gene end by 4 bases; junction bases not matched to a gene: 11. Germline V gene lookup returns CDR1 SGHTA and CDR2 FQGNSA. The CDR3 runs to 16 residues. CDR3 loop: CASSGYAGLLYNEQFF. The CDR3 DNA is TGTGCCAGCAGCGGATATGCGGGACTACTATACAATGAGCAGTTCTTC.

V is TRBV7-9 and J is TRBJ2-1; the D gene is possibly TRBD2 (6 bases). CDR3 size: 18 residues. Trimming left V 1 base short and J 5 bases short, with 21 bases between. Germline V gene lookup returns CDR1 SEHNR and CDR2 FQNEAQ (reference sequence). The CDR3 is CASSLGYRRDRTNNEQFF. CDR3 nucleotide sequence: TGTGCCAGCAGCTTAGGGTATAGGCGGGACCGGACAAACAATGAGCAGTTCTTC.

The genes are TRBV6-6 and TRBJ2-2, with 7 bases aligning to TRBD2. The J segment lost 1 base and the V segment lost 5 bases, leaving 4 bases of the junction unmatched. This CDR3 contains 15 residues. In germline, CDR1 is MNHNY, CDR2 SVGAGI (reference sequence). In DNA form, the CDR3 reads TGTGCCAGCAGTCCAGCGGGACTGAACACCGGGGAGCTGTTTTTT. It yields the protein CASSPAGLNTGELFF.